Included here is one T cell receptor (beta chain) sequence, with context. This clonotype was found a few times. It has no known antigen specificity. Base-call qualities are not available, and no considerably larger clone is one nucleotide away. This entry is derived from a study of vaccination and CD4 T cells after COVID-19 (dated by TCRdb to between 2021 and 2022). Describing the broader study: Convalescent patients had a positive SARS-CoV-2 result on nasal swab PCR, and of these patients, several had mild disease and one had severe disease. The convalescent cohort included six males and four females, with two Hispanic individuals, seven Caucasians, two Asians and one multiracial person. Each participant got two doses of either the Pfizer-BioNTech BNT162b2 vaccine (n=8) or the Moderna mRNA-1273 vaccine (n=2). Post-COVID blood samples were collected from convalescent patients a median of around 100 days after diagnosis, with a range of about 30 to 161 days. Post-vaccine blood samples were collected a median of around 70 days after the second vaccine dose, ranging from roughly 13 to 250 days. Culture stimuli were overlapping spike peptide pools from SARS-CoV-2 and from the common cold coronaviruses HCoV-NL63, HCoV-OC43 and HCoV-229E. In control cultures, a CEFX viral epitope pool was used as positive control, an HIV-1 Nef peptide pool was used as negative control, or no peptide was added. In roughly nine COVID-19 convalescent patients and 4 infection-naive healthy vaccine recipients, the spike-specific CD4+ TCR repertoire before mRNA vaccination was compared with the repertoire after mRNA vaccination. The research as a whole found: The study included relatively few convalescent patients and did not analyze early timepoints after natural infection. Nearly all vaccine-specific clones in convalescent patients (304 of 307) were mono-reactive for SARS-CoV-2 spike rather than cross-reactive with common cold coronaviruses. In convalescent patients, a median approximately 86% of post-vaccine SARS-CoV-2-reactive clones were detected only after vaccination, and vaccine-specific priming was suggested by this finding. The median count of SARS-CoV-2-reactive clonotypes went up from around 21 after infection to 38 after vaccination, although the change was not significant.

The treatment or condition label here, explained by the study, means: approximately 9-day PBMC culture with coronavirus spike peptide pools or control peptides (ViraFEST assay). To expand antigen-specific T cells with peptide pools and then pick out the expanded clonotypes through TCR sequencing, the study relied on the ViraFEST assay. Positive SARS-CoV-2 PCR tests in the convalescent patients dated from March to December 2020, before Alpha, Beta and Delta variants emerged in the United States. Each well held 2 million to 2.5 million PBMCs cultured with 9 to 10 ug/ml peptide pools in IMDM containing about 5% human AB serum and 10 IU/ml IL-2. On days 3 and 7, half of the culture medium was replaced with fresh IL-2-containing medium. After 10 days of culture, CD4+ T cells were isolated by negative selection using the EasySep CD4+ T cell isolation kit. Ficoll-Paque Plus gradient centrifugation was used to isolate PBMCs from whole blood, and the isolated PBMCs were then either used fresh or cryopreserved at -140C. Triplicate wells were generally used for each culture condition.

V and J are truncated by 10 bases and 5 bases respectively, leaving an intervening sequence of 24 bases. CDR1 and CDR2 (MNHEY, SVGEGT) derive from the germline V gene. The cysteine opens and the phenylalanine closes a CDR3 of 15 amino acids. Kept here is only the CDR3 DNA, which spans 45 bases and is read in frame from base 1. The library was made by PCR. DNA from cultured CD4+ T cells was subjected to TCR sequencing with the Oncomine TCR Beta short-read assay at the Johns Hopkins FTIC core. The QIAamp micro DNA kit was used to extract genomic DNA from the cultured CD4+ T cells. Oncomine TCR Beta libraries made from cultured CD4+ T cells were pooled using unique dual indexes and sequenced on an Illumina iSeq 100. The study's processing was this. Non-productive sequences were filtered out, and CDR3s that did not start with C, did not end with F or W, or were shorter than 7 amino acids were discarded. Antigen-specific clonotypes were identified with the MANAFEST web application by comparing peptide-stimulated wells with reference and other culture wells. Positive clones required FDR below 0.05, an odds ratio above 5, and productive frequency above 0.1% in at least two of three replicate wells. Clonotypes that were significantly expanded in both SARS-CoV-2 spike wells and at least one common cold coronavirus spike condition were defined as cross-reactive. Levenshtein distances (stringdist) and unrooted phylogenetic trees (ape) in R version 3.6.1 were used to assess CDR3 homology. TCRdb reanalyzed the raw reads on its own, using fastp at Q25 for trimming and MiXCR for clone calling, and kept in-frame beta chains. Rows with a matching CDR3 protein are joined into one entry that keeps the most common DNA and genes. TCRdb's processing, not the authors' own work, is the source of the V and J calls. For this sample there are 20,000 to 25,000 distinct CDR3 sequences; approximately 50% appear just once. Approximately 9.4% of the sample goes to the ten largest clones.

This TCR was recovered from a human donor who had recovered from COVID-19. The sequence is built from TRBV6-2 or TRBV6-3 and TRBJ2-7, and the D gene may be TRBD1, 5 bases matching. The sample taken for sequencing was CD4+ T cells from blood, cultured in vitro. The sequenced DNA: TGTGCCACAATGTCCCCTAAGAAGGGGTCCCACGAGCAGTACTTC. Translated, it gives CATMSPKKGSHEQYF.